This entry concerns a single T cell receptor (beta chain). The data stem from a study of blood T cell repertoires in COVID-19. Study-level information: Acute and convalescent COVID-19 samples came from the United States, Italy and Spain. From T cells, B-cell-depleted T cells, or PBMCs came the material, which was cDNA or gDNA.

Methods used by the authors: Nucleated cell number was recorded as an estimate derived from reference gene primer amplification. The data were produced by immunoSEQ multiplex PCR, yet TCRdb's version contains in-frame clones alone and is incomplete. For V, J and clone size, that table is used; D and trimming come from the DNA. The data show around 300,000 clones, about 83% seen once. CDR1 is SGHRS, CDR2 YFSETQ, per germline. Between the trimmed V and J ends, which lost 4 bases and 7 bases, there was a span of 14 bases. The CDR3 is 14 residues long. The chain employs TRBV5-1 and TRBJ2-2; D call uncertain. This clonotype was obtained from a man younger than 45 with active or convalescent COVID-19. Sequencing was carried out using peripheral blood. CDR3 residues: CASSPTMLGGELFF. The CDR3 DNA reads as TGCGCCAGCAGCCCGACGATGCTAGGCGGGGAGCTGTTTTTT.